This TCR beta chain came from a study of identical twins. Points from the study as a whole: In cord blood, abundant beta clonotypes had fewer insertions; memory showed no trend.

A universal primer site was incorporated via template switching, and the cDNA contained unique molecular identifiers. TCRdb itself ran the 5' RACE reads through MiXCR, one entry per CDR3 protein. This table holds 420,000 or so distinct CDR3 sequences, around 18% found once. This clonotype was detected only once. Its specificity is unknown. The receptor's source is a man aged 50 to 59 in good health. Sequencing was done on a sample of naive T cells sorted from blood.

CDR3 sequence reads: CASSLGAANQPQHF. Here the CDR3 DNA reads TGCGCCAGCAGCTTGGGGGCAGCGAATCAGCCCCAGCATTTT. The chain recombines TRBV5-1 with TRBJ1-5; D is ambiguous. Germline V gene lookup returns CDR1 SGHRS and CDR2 YFSETQ. Deletions cut 0 bases from V and 4 bases from J, with 8 bases between. This CDR3 comprises 14 residues.